A selection of T cell receptor beta chains follows, all from one sample in a study of shared clonotypes between healthy human individuals. Clones were read by immunoSEQ multiplex PCR, and TCRdb kept only the in-frame ones, dropping some. The sample has roughly 700,000 clones, roughly 70% seen once. The sequencing input was memory CD4+ T cells sorted from blood. All receptors derive from a woman between 25 and 40 years old in good health. Each CDR3 is given with its conserved first and last residue. D genes are given only for firm matches. Size is stated for part of the rows, as once, few or many counts, or as a class when the clone is expanded.

v_call,d_call,cdr3_length,clone_size,j_call,cdr3_nt,cdr3_aa
TRBV4-1,NA,17,once,TRBJ2-7,TGCGCCAGCAGCCAAGACGCCCGCTTTGGGAGCTCCTACGAGCAGTACTTC,CASSQDARFGSSYEQYF
TRBV2,TRBD2,15,NA,TRBJ2-2,TGTGCCAGCAGGGGGACTAGCGGGCTTACCGGGGAGCTGTTTTTT,CASRGTSGLTGELFF
TRBV5-1,NA,14,NA,TRBJ2-7,TGCGCCAGCAGCTGGGAGGACTTCGCCTACGAGCAGTACTTC,CASSWEDFAYEQYF
TRBV9,NA,15,NA,TRBJ2-3,TGTGCCAGCAGCGTATCCCACCGGAGTGGGGATACGCAGTATTTT,CASSVSHRSGDTQYF
TRBV5-1,NA,14,NA,TRBJ2-7,TGCGCCAGCAGCTTGGGGAACGGCCCCTACGAGCAGTACTTC,CASSLGNGPYEQYF
TRBV25-1,NA,13,many,TRBJ2-2,TGTGCCAGCAGTGAAGCCGGGTTACGGGAGCTGTTTTTT,CASSEAGLRELFF
TRBV5-1,NA,15,NA,TRBJ2-1,TGCGCCAGCAGCTTGGAACTTTTGGTGGGGAATGAGCAGTTCTTC,CASSLELLVGNEQFF
TRBV6-1,TRBD1,15,NA,TRBJ1-1,TGTGCCAGCAGAGACATGGGACAGCAGAACACTGAAGCTTTCTTT,CASRDMGQQNTEAFF
TRBV27,NA,16,NA,TRBJ2-6,TGTGCCAGCATGGAACGATGGAGCTCTGGGGCCAACGTCCTGACTTTC,CASMERWSSGANVLTF
TRBV6-1,NA,15,few,TRBJ2-7,TGTGCCAGCAGCCTCGAGTTGGACAGCTCCTACGAGCAGTACTTC,CASSLELDSSYEQYF
TRBV18,NA,16,few,TRBJ1-5,TGTGCCAGCTCACCGCAGGTCGGCCGTAGCAATCAGCCCCAGCATTTT,CASSPQVGRSNQPQHF
TRBV7-2,NA,15,NA,TRBJ2-5,TGTGCCAGCAGCTTTTTTGTATCGTCGCAAGAGACCCAGTACTTC,CASSFFVSSQETQYF
TRBV10-2,NA,14,NA,TRBJ1-2,TGCGCCAGCAGCCCTACAGGAGTTAACTATGGCTACACCTTC,CASSPTGVNYGYTF
TRBV2,NA,14,NA,TRBJ1-1,TGTGCCAGCAGTGACCTCGGATGGACTCCTGAAGCTTTCTTT,CASSDLGWTPEAFF
TRBV7-8,NA,15,once,TRBJ1-3,TGTGCCAGCAGTTCCCAGCTTGGCTCTGGAAACACCATATATTTT,CASSSQLGSGNTIYF
TRBV4-1,NA,16,NA,TRBJ1-4,TGCGCCAGCAGCCAAGTGAGGAGAGGGTCGGATGAAAAACTGTTTTTT,CASSQVRRGSDEKLFF
TRBV6-4,NA,14,many,TRBJ2-2,TGTGCCAGCTCTCGGACTGGGAACACCGGGGAGCTGTTTTTT,CASSRTGNTGELFF
TRBV2,TRBD2,17,once,TRBJ2-1,TGTGCCAGCAGGGAGGGGACTAGCGCCGACTCCTACAATGAGCAGTTCTTC,CASREGTSADSYNEQFF
TRBV7-9,TRBD1,16,NA,TRBJ1-2,TGTGCCAGCAGCCGAGGACAGGGTAGGGACTTGGATGGCTACACCTTC,CASSRGQGRDLDGYTF
TRBV4-1,NA,15,NA,TRBJ1-5,TGCGCCAGCAGCCCAATTGCCGGAGGACTCGCCTCCCAACATTTT,CASSPIAGGLASQHF
TRBV28,NA,13,NA,TRBJ1-2,TGTGCCAGCAGTTACTCCGCGGTTGATGGCTACACCTTC,CASSYSAVDGYTF
TRBV15,TRBD2,14,NA,TRBJ2-3,TGTGCCACCAGGGTAGCGGGACCCACAGATACGCAGTATTTT,CATRVAGPTDTQYF
TRBV6-1,NA,14,few,TRBJ2-4,TGTGCCAGCAAGGGAGGTTCTGGCAAAAACATTCAGTACTTC,CASKGGSGKNIQYF
TRBV11-2,TRBD2,16,NA,TRBJ2-5,TGTGCCAGCAGCCTGGGACTAGCGGGGTCAGAAGAGACCCAGTACTTC,CASSLGLAGSEETQYF
TRBV5-1,TRBD2,17,NA,TRBJ2-7,TGCGCCAGCAGCCTCGGGACTAGCGGGGAGAGCTCCTACGAGCAGTACTTC,CASSLGTSGESSYEQYF
TRBV19,TRBD1,13,NA,TRBJ1-5,TGTGCCAGCGGGACAGCCCTCTATCAGCCCCAGCATTTT,CASGTALYQPQHF
TRBV4-1,TRBD2,17,once,TRBJ2-3,TGCGCCAGCAGCCAAGCCGGCGGACTAGCGGGAGCAGATACGCAGTATTTT,CASSQAGGLAGADTQYF
TRBV7-6,TRBD1,14,NA,TRBJ2-7,TGTGCCAGCAGCCCCCGACAGGGACCCCACGAGCAGTACTTC,CASSPRQGPHEQYF
TRBV2,NA,16,few,TRBJ1-3,TGTGCCAGCAGGGAGGAGGGAGTCATCTCTGGAAACACCATATATTTT,CASREEGVISGNTIYF
TRBV19,NA,13,NA,TRBJ2-7,TGTGCCAGTAGAGGGGCCCCATCCTACGAGCAGTACTTC,CASRGAPSYEQYF
TRBV2,NA,14,NA,TRBJ2-2,TGTGCCAGCAGTGTGGGGAGATCTACCGGGGAGCTGTTTTTT,CASSVGRSTGELFF
TRBV19,NA,13,NA,TRBJ2-1,TGTGCCAGTCACAGGGCAGGGTACAATGAGCAGTTCTTC,CASHRAGYNEQFF
TRBV15,TRBD1,16,NA,TRBJ1-4,TGTGCCACCAGCAGAGATTCGGGGACAGCGAATGAAAAACTGTTTTTT,CATSRDSGTANEKLFF
TRBV5-1,NA,13,NA,TRBJ1-1,TGCGCCAGCAGCTTGGACACGGACACTGAAGCTTTCTTT,CASSLDTDTEAFF
TRBV5-1,TRBD1,15,NA,TRBJ2-1,TGCGCCAGCGGGAAGGACAGGCCTGACTACAATGAGCAGTTCTTC,CASGKDRPDYNEQFF
TRBV18,NA,15,few,TRBJ1-4,TGTGCCAGCTCACCAGAGGCAGGGAGGGCGCAAAAACTGTTTTTT,CASSPEAGRAQKLFF
TRBV28,TRBD2,17,NA,TRBJ2-7,TGTGCCAGCAGACGAAGCGGGACTACGAAAACGAATTACGAGCAGTACTTC,CASRRSGTTKTNYEQYF
TRBV11-2,NA,13,few,TRBJ2-7,TGTGCCAGCAGCTTCAGGACAGCATACGAGCAGTACTTC,CASSFRTAYEQYF
TRBV25-1,NA,15,NA,TRBJ1-2,TGTGCCAGCAGTGAATTTGTGGGGGCGCACTATGGCTACACCTTC,CASSEFVGAHYGYTF
TRBV11-2,NA,14,NA,TRBJ2-7,TGTGCCAGCAGCCCTCACGGGGGACCCTACGAGCAGTACTTC,CASSPHGGPYEQYF
TRBV10-3,NA,15,NA,TRBJ2-3,TGTGCCATCAGGACCTATAAATCACGGGCAGATACGCAGTATTTT,CAIRTYKSRADTQYF
TRBV28,TRBD1,14,NA,TRBJ2-4,TGTGCCAGCAGTGGGCACAGGGGGCGAAACATTCAGTACTTC,CASSGHRGRNIQYF
TRBV29-1,NA,11,NA,TRBJ2-1,TGCAGCGTTGCCCTTTGGGTTGAGCAGTTCTTC,CSVALWVEQFF